The 15 T cell receptor beta chains below come from one sample, sequenced in a study of blood T cell repertoires in COVID-19. The data were produced by immunoSEQ multiplex PCR, yet TCRdb's version contains in-frame clones alone and is incomplete. The sample records fewer than 35,000 clones, roughly nine tenths being singletons. The sample comprised peripheral blood. These receptors were obtained from a human donor in a cohort sampled during active COVID-19.

The chain couples TRBV19 to TRBJ2-7, with unresolved D. The CDR3 loop spans 15 amino acids. Germline CDR1 and CDR2: LNHDA and SQIVND (reference sequence). V was pared by 4 bases and J by 0 bases, with 13 bases between. DNA of the CDR3: TGTGCCAGTAGTACCTTGGCTGGCCCCTCCTACGAGCAGTACTTC. Translating gives CASSTLAGPSYEQYF.

This chain connects TRBV6-5 to TRBJ2-1; 14 bases fit TRBD2. The CDR3 contains 14 residues. V shed 10 bases and J 10 bases; nucleotides not matched to a gene: 9. The germline V gene has CDR1 MNHEY and CDR2 SVGAGI. The CDR3 sequence is CATLRLAGGIEQFF. Here the CDR3 DNA reads TGTGCCACCCTGAGACTAGCGGGAGGGATCGAGCAGTTCTTC.

CDR3 sequence (DNA): TGTGCCAGTAGGCAGGGTGGTATCACTGAAGCTTTCTTT. Translated, it gives CASRQGGITEAFF. The chain carries TRBV19 and TRBJ1-1; possibly TRBD1 for D (5 bases). With 6 bases removed from V and 4 bases from J, the gap between germline ends came to 12 bases. Germline V gives CDR1 LNHDA, CDR2 SQIVND (reference sequence). This CDR3 contains 13 residues.

In DNA, the CDR3 is TGTGCCAGCAGCTTCAATAGCGGGATAGGTGAGACCCAGTACTTC. Translation gives CASSFNSGIGETQYF. The chain couples TRBV11-2 to TRBJ2-5; 8 bases are a match to TRBD2. The CDR3 has 15 amino acids. Germline trimming cut 3 bases from V and 5 bases from J; bases unmatched to any gene: 8. Germline assignment: CDR1 SGHAT and CDR2 FQNNGV.

V usage is TRBV28 and J usage is TRBJ1-1, with a tentative D call TRBD1 (5 bases). The germline CDR1 and CDR2 sequences are MDHEN and SYDVKM. V lost 6 bases and J 2 bases, leaving 13 bases between the germline ends. The length of the CDR3 is 14 residues. The CDR3 region has the DNA TGTGCCAGCAGGTCCAGGGATAGTAACACTGAAGCTTTCTTT. It yields the protein CASRSRDSNTEAFF.

This clone was detected only once. This chain joins TRBV18 and TRBJ1-1; D is ambiguous. V was trimmed by 3 bases and J by 4 bases, leaving 18 bases between them. Germline assignment: CDR1 KGHSH and CDR2 LQKENI. This CDR3 contains 16 residues. In DNA form, the CDR3 reads TGTGCCAGCTCACCCAAACGAGGGATATCGGCCACTGAAGCTTTCTTT. It translates to CASSPKRGISATEAFF.

The V and J genes are TRBV6-4 and TRBJ2-6; tentatively, D is TRBD1 (6 bases). The CDR3 has 16 residues. Looked up from germline, CDR1 is MRHNA and CDR2 is SNTAGT. V lost 6 bases and J 0 bases, leaving 12 bases between the germline ends. CDR3 sequence (DNA): TGTGCCAGCAGCCGGGACATGATCTCTGGGGCCAACGTCCTGACTTTC. Its translation is CASSRDMISGANVLTF.

The V gene is TRBV7-8, the J gene TRBJ2-7, with 8 bases that match TRBD1. The CDR3 length is 15 residues. J lost 4 bases, V lost 5 bases, and 10 bases had no gene match. The germline gives CDR1 SGHVS, CDR2 FQNEAQ. CDR3 amino acids: CASSQYRQGTYEQYF. The CDR3 bases are TGTGCCAGCAGCCAGTATCGACAGGGGACTTACGAGCAGTACTTC.

This clone was seen a few times. The V and J genes are TRBV11-2 and TRBJ2-2; 7 positions match TRBD1. J gave up 6 bases and V 5 bases, and 9 bases lay outside the gene matches. CDR1 and CDR2 from the germline V gene are SGHAT and FQNNGV. This CDR3 spans 15 amino acids. The CDR3 reads CASSHRQGFPGELFF. CDR3 coding DNA: TGTGCCAGCAGCCACCGACAGGGTTTTCCCGGGGAGCTGTTTTTT.

This chain links TRBV7-8 with TRBJ1-1; the D is unclear. The CDR3 runs to 13 residues. V shed 1 base and J shed 4 bases, with 7 bases lying between them. Germline CDR1 reads SGHVS; CDR2 reads FQNEAQ. The CDR3, as DNA: TGTGCCAGCAGCTTAGTAGTGGTCACTGAAGCTTTCTTT. Translated, it gives CASSLVVVTEAFF.

A single count supports this clone. The gene calls are TRBV27 and TRBJ2-3, with 7 bases matching TRBD2. This CDR3 comprises 15 residues. Trimming cost V 7 bases and J 6 bases; bases outside gene matches: 13. The V gene's germline CDR1 is MNHEY and CDR2 SMNVEV (reference sequence). Written as DNA, the CDR3 is TGTGCCAGCACCCCAAGACTAGCCTCCGCGGATACGCAGTATTTT. Translating gives CASTPRLASADTQYF.

The CDR3 bases are TGTGCCAGCAGGACAGGGTCTAATTCACCCCTCCACTTT. Residues: CASRTGSNSPLHF. The chain is built from TRBV6-5 and TRBJ1-6, with TRBD1 matching 7 bases. CDR1 is MNHEY, CDR2 SVGAGI, per germline. The trim removed 6 bases at V and 6 bases at J, leaving 2 bases unmatched. The CDR3 spans 13 residues.

This clone was observed a single time. The chain recombines TRBV18 with TRBJ2-2; the D is unclear. The CDR3 has 12 residues. Between the trimmed V and J ends, which lost 8 bases and 5 bases, there was a span of 9 bases. Germline values: CDR1 KGHSH, CDR2 LQKENI. In DNA, the CDR3 is TGTGCCAGCGCCCCCGGGACCGGGGAGCTGTTTTTT. It yields the protein CASAPGTGELFF.

The rearrangement links TRBV7-9 to TRBJ2-1, with 11 bases fitting TRBD1. Per the germline V gene, CDR1 is SEHNR and CDR2 is FQNEAQ (reference sequence). The CDR3 contains 15 residues. Germline trimming cut 5 bases from V and 9 bases from J; bases unmatched to any gene: 9. The CDR3 region is CASSVRDRGMFEQFF. The CDR3 nucleotides are TGTGCCAGCAGCGTCCGGGACAGGGGGATGTTTGAGCAGTTCTTC.

This chain connects TRBV7-3 to TRBJ2-2; 8 bases line up with TRBD2. The germline gives CDR1 SGHTA, CDR2 FQGTGA. The CDR3 consists of 16 residues. J was trimmed by 7 bases and V by 1 base; bases with no gene match: 8. The chain's CDR3 is CASSLKFTGRVGELFF. CDR3 sequence (DNA): TGTGCCAGCAGCTTAAAGTTTACCGGGAGGGTCGGGGAGCTGTTTTTT.